This TCR beta chain was found in a study of identical twins. Broader study findings: Monozygotic twin pairs showed more out-of-frame TCR alpha sharing than models estimated.

A universal primer site arose from template switching, and cDNA bore unique molecular identifiers. TCRdb reanalysed the 5' RACE reads using MiXCR and keeps one entry per CDR3 protein. The data contain about 260,000 distinct CDR3 sequences, 5.5% to 8% of them singletons. About this clonotype: The antigen remains unidentified.

These data are also associated with another study on yellow fever vaccine responses in identical twins.

The source is a young woman in good health. Sequenced input: memory (CD45RO+) T cells sorted from blood.

In nucleotides, the CDR3 is TGTGTCTGTGGTTTAGGGCTAGCGGCGAACACCGGGGAGCTGTTTTTT. Its translation: CVCGLGLAANTGELFF. The V gene is TRBV12-3 or TRBV12-4, the J gene TRBJ2-2; 7 bases are shared with TRBD2. The CDR3 has 16 residues.